This passage covers 18 T cell receptor beta chains from one sample sequenced in a study of blood T cell repertoires in COVID-19. The method was immunoSEQ multiplex PCR; TCRdb's version includes in-frame clones alone and lacks a portion of them. In the table there are fewer than 300,000 clones, roughly 90% of which are singletons. Sequencing was carried out using peripheral blood. Source of these receptors: a woman younger than 45 with COVID-19, enrolled during active disease.

The chain uses TRBV18 and TRBJ1-5, with 12 positions matching TRBD1. The germline gives CDR1 KGHSH, CDR2 LQKENI. This CDR3 is built from 16 residues. V lost 3 bases, J lost 6 bases, and 6 bases stayed unmatched. The CDR3, as DNA: TGTGCCAGCTCACCGAGGGACAGGGGGCGCCTTCAGCCCCAGCATTTT. Encoded protein: CASSPRDRGRLQPQHF.

This chain links TRBV6-5 with TRBJ1-1, with D possibly TRBD1 on 5 matching bases. Germline V lookup: CDR1 MNHEY, CDR2 SVGAGI. V lost 10 bases and J lost 0, with 18 bases in between. The CDR3 contains 15 residues. CDR3 amino acids: CATRLWTHMNTEAFF. CDR3 sequence (DNA): TGTGCCACCCGCCTTTGGACACACATGAACACTGAAGCTTTCTTT.

The chain combines TRBV6-5 with TRBJ2-7; 10 bases are a match to TRBD1. V was pared by 5 bases and J by 3 bases, with 7 bases of the junction left unmatched. This CDR3 is built from 15 residues. CDR1 is MNHEY and CDR2 is SVGAGI in the germline V gene. The CDR3 region is CASSLPGTGVYEQYF. DNA for the CDR3: TGTGCCAGCAGTCTACCCGGGACAGGGGTCTACGAGCAGTACTTC.

The rearrangement uses TRBV6-5 and TRBJ2-7; perhaps TRBD1 as D (5 bases). This CDR3 is built from 13 residues. Trimming shortened V by 0 bases and J by 4 bases, and 7 bases separated the two germline ends. CDR1 is MNHEY, CDR2 SVGAGI, per germline. The CDR3 sequence: CASSYSRGYEQYF. The CDR3, as DNA: TGTGCCAGCAGTTACTCAAGGGGATACGAGCAGTACTTC.

Remarks on this clone: One end of the junction does not line up with germline, which may come from a read error. This chain uses TRBV6-1 with TRBJ2-1; D ambiguous. CDR3 size: 11 residues. Germline assignment: CDR1 MNHNS and CDR2 SASEGT. In nucleotides, the CDR3 is TGTGCCAGCGGTGAACTCAATGAGCAGTTCTTC. Encoded protein: CASGELNEQFF.

This chain uses TRBV25-1 with TRBJ1-4; D remains ambiguous. The CDR3 has 15 amino acids. V was shortened by 4 bases and J by 5 bases, with 14 bases between the two germline ends. Germline CDR1 is MGHDK and CDR2 is SYGVNS. CDR3 sequence (DNA): TGTGCCAGCAGTGGAAACTATGGGAGAAATGAAAAACTGTTTTTT. Residues: CASSGNYGRNEKLFF.

The V call is TRBV19, the J call TRBJ2-7; TRBD2 might be the D (6 bases). Germline lookup yields CDR1 LNHDA and CDR2 SQIVND (reference sequence). There are 15 residues in the CDR3. V lost 5 bases and J 3 bases, leaving 17 bases between the germline ends. The CDR3 protein is CASSPSGQAGYEQYF. The CDR3 DNA reads as TGTGCCAGTAGTCCTTCCGGACAAGCGGGCTACGAGCAGTACTTC.

The chain uses TRBV5-1 and TRBJ2-3; D remains ambiguous. V dropped 4 bases and J dropped 1 base, with 22 bases sitting between them. Per the germline V gene, CDR1 is SGHRS and CDR2 is YFSETQ. This CDR3 region has 18 residues. CDR3 in DNA: TGCGCCAGCAGCCCATCCGCCGGGTTGAAACGGGGCACAGATACGCAGTATTTT. Amino acid sequence: CASSPSAGLKRGTDTQYF.

V gene TRBV4-1 combines with J gene TRBJ2-7; 11 bases match TRBD2. V trimming: 2 bases; J trimming: 2 bases; junction bases outside the gene matches: 2. The germline gives CDR1 MGHRA, CDR2 YSYEKL. This CDR3 contains 15 residues. Here the CDR3 reads CASSQRLAGTYEQYF. The CDR3 nucleotides are TGCGCCAGCAGCCAACGACTAGCGGGGACCTACGAGCAGTACTTC.

This clone came up once. The V and J genes are TRBV19 and TRBJ1-2; tentatively, D is TRBD1 (5 bases). The V end lost 8 bases, the J end lost 4 bases, and 11 bases lay between the germline ends. The CDR3 covers 12 residues. Per the germline V gene, CDR1 is LNHDA and CDR2 is SQIVND (reference sequence). CDR3 protein: CASFRDFYGYTF. DNA of the CDR3: TGTGCCAGTTTCCGGGACTTCTATGGCTACACCTTC. The full variable domain, completed using reference TRBV19 and TRBJ1-2, is DGGITQSPKYLFRKEGQNVTLSCEQNLNHDAMYWYRQDPGQGLRLIYYSQIVNDFQKGDIAEGYSVSREKKESFPLTVTSAQKNPTAFYLCASFRDFYGYTFGSGTRLTVV.

The chain carries TRBV4-1 and TRBJ1-4; a possible D gene is TRBD1 (6 bases). This CDR3 region has 14 residues. Germline V gene lookup returns CDR1 MGHRA and CDR2 YSYEKL. The ends were cut back, 0 bases at V and 6 bases at J, with 8 bases in the middle. The CDR3 protein is CASSQDTGYEKLFF. The CDR3 DNA reads TGCGCCAGCAGCCAAGATACAGGGTATGAAAAACTGTTTTTT.

This clone has a single count. V gene TRBV6-5 combines with J gene TRBJ1-1, with D uncertain. Trimming took 7 bases from V and 1 from J, leaving 10 bases between them. This CDR3 region has 13 residues. CDR1 is MNHEY and CDR2 is SVGAGI in the germline V gene. The CDR3, as DNA: TGTGCCAGCAATTCGCACAGGAACACTGAAGCTTTCTTT. It encodes CASNSHRNTEAFF.

The chain carries TRBV3-1 (or the pseudogene TRBV3-2) and TRBJ2-7; tentative D call: TRBD2 (7 bases). Germline V lookup: CDR1 LGHDT, CDR2 YNNKEL (reference sequence). The CDR3 contains 16 residues. V gave up 4 bases and J gave up 2 bases, with 18 bases separating them. The CDR3 DNA is TGTGCCAGCAGCCCCCTAATAGGGGGGGGTGCCTACGAGCAGTACTTC. Its protein product is CASSPLIGGGAYEQYF.

The chain has TRBV18 and TRBJ1-1; 10 bases are a match to TRBD1. Trimming at V came to 2 bases and at J to 7 bases, leaving 4 bases not matched to a gene. The germline CDR1 and CDR2 sequences are KGHSH and LQKENI. The CDR3 has 14 residues. The CDR3 sequence is CASSPKGQGDEAFF. The CDR3 DNA follows: TGTGCCAGCTCACCAAAAGGACAGGGGGATGAAGCTTTCTTT.

V is TRBV4-1 and J is TRBJ2-7; tentatively, D is TRBD2 (6 bases). Germline-derived CDR1 and CDR2 are MGHRA and YSYEKL. V was cut by 1 base and J by 11 bases, with 9 bases left in between. This CDR3 has 11 residues. The CDR3 region has the DNA TGCGCCAGCAGCCAAGCTAGCGTCAAGTACTTC. Amino acid sequence: CASSQASVKYF.

This chain joins TRBV6-5 and TRBJ2-3, with D perhaps matching TRBD1 (6 bases). Germline V lookup: CDR1 MNHEY, CDR2 SVGAGI. The germline V and J ends were trimmed by 2 bases and 2 bases, with 11 bases remaining between them. This CDR3 contains 15 residues. As DNA, the CDR3 is TGTGCCAGCAGTTACAGTCCAGGGGCCACAGATACGCAGTATTTT. This sequence encodes CASSYSPGATDTQYF.

This clone has only a few counts. The same CDR3 also results from other DNA sequences found in this sample. The V and J genes are TRBV5-5 and TRBJ1-4; D remains ambiguous. Germline CDR1 is SGHKS and CDR2 is YYEKEE (reference sequence). V lost 0 bases and J 0 bases, leaving 6 bases between the germline ends. The CDR3 runs to 15 residues. CDR3 protein: CASSLVVATNEKLFF. The DNA of the CDR3 is TGTGCCAGCAGCTTGGTAGTGGCAACTAATGAAAAACTGTTTTTT.

This clone was observed once. The chain links TRBV15 to TRBJ2-7; D perhaps matches TRBD1 (6 bases). In germline, CDR1 is LNHNV, CDR2 YYDKDF (reference sequence). V lost 1 base, J lost 9 bases, and 34 bases lay in between. CDR3 length equals 20 residues. The CDR3 reads CATSRVGSVRTEGVVPRQYF. DNA for the CDR3: TGTGCCACCAGCAGAGTTGGGTCGGTTCGCACAGAGGGGGTGGTTCCGCGGCAGTACTTC.